This T cell receptor beta chain was obtained from a study of response to subunit inactivated influenza vaccine. This clonotype turned up a few times. Its target is unknown. TCRdb used MiXCR to reprocess the RT-PCR reads, holding one entry per CDR3 protein. The sample includes roughly 180,000 distinct CDR3 sequences, approximately 8.7% seen only once; the top ten take 11%. Points from the study as a whole: It was suggested by the authors that few new T cells are recruited by each seasonal influenza vaccination.

The CDR3 consists of 12 residues. Germline values: CDR1 DFQATT, CDR2 SNEGSKA (reference sequence). The V and J ends lost 5 bases and 9 bases, in that order; junction bases with no gene match: 4. This specimen consisted of non-naive T cells sorted from PBMCs, obtained on the day of vaccination. This chain connects TRBV20-1 to TRBJ2-1; 10 nucleotides agree with TRBD2. The TCR was taken from a man in his fifties who received an inactivated influenza vaccine. Here the CDR3 reads CSAQSGRGEQFF. The DNA for the CDR3 is TGCAGTGCTCAAAGCGGGAGGGGTGAGCAGTTCTTC.